These 23 T cell receptor beta chains share one sample of origin, sequenced in a study of post-analysis software for immune sequencing data. Study results and caveats: TRBV5-6, TRBV5-1 and TRBV20-1 belonged to a set of a few TRBV segments that were more frequent in patients than controls.

Tagging with unique molecular identifiers was a feature of the TCR beta cDNA libraries. MiXCR, applied by TCRdb to the PCR reads, yields one record per CDR3 protein. This sample has 800,000 to 950,000 distinct CDR3 sequences, with roughly 58% found just once. Their antigens remain unidentified. The specimen sequenced was blood. The receptors come from a girl aged 10 to 17 with multiple sclerosis.

V gene TRBV18 combines with J gene TRBJ2-5, with 8 positions matching TRBD2. The ends lost 1 base at V and 11 bases at J; junction bases unmatched: 18. Germline lookup yields CDR1 KGHSH and CDR2 LQKENI. This CDR3 contains 17 residues. The CDR3 DNA follows: TGTGCCAGCTCACCACTGGTTACTAGCGGCTCCTACAATGAGCAGTACTTC. It yields the protein CASSPLVTSGSYNEQYF.

The J gene is TRBJ2-6, the V gene TRBV5-1, with a possible D match to TRBD1 (5 bases). V lost 7 bases and J 4 bases, leaving 9 bases between the germline ends. CDR3 length: 13 residues. Germline assignment: CDR1 SGHRS and CDR2 YFSETQ. The chain's CDR3 is CASGQGGANVLTF. The CDR3 DNA is TGCGCCAGCGGCCAGGGAGGGGCCAACGTCCTGACTTTC.

This CDR3 is CASSTRQEANTEAFF. CDR3 nucleotide sequence: TGTGCCAGCAGCACCCGACAGGAGGCGAACACTGAAGCTTTCTTT. V and J are TRBV7-8 and TRBJ1-1, with D possibly TRBD1 on 6 matching bases. This CDR3 is built from 15 residues. Between the trimmed V and J ends, which lost 5 bases and 1 base, there was a span of 14 bases. Germline-derived CDR1 and CDR2 are SGHVS and FQNEAQ.

The V and J genes are TRBV20-1 and TRBJ2-3, with 8 bases identical to TRBD2. This CDR3 is 15 amino acids long. Germline assignment: CDR1 DFQATT and CDR2 SNEGSKA (reference sequence). V was pared by 0 bases and J by 2 bases, with 4 bases of the junction left unmatched. CDR3 loop: CSARDLAGPTDTQYF. The CDR3 DNA sequence: TGCAGTGCTAGAGATTTAGCGGGACCCACAGATACGCAGTATTTT.

There are a few counts of this clonotype. This rearrangement joins TRBV12-3 or TRBV12-4 to TRBJ2-5; 11 bases fit TRBD1. The end of the DNA aligns better with TRBJ2-7, so the J call may be wrong. This CDR3 comprises 15 residues. The CDR3 DNA reads TGTGCCAGCAGTGGCCGGGACAGGGGGTTGCGCGAGCAGTACTTC. It translates to CASSGRDRGLREQYF.

This clonotype appeared a few times. The V call is TRBV12-3 or TRBV12-4, the J call TRBJ2-7; D tentatively reads TRBD1 or TRBD2 (5 bases each). Trimming pared 6 bases from V and 4 bases from J, leaving 16 bases between. CDR3 size: 14 residues. CDR3 bases: TGTGCCAGCAGAGAGGGACCGCCTATATACGAGCAGTACTTC. Its protein is CASREGPPIYEQYF.

The chain combines TRBV7-3 with TRBJ2-1; D might be TRBD1 (6 bases). The germline V gene has CDR1 SGHTA and CDR2 FQGTGA. V lost 6 bases and J lost 10, with 13 bases in between. The CDR3 runs to 12 residues. The CDR3 loop is CASSSGTREQFF. The CDR3 nucleotides are TGTGCCAGCAGTTCCGGGACAAGGGAGCAGTTCTTC.

This clonotype was seen a few times. The rearrangement links TRBV15 to TRBJ2-5; 7 bases agree with TRBD2. The junction had 2 bases not matched to a gene; V was cut back by 5 bases and J by 5 bases. Germline assignment: CDR1 LNHNV and CDR2 YYDKDF (reference sequence). This CDR3 is 12 amino acids long. In nucleotides, the CDR3 is TGTGCCACCAGCTTGGGAGGGGAGACCCAGTACTTC. Encoded protein: CATSLGGETQYF.

V is TRBV7-2 and J is TRBJ1-5, with D perhaps TRBD1 (6 bases). The V and J ends lost 2 bases and 2 bases respectively, with 10 bases between them. The CDR3 totals 15 residues. CDR1 is SGHTA, CDR2 FQGNSA, per germline. CDR3: CASSLIGGGNQPQHF. CDR3 nucleotide sequence: TGTGCCAGCAGCTTAATAGGGGGGGGCAATCAGCCCCAGCATTTT.

The V and J genes are TRBV6-5 and TRBJ2-3; TRBD2 aligns across 8 bases. V shed 6 bases and J 5 bases; nucleotides not matched to a gene: 13. This CDR3 has 16 amino acids. Germline assignment: CDR1 MNHEY and CDR2 SVGAGI. In DNA form, the CDR3 reads TGTGCCAGCAGGAGTCACAGCGGGAGCTTAGAAGATACGCAGTATTTT. Protein sequence: CASRSHSGSLEDTQYF.

The chain carries TRBV7-9 and TRBJ2-7; D is perhaps TRBD1 (5 bases). The CDR3 has 14 amino acids. Trimming took off 4 bases at V and 4 bases at J, with 14 bases between the two ends. The germline V gene encodes CDR1 SEHNR and CDR2 FQNEAQ (reference sequence). The CDR3 bases are TGTGCCAGCAGCTCGATGACAGTTACGTACGAGCAGTACTTC. It encodes CASSSMTVTYEQYF.

The chain links TRBV29-1 to TRBJ2-1, with TRBD2 matching 7 bases. There are 13 residues in the CDR3. The germline CDR1 and CDR2 sequences are SQVTM and ANQGSEA. CDR3 coding DNA: TGCGGTTCCGGGGGAGGGCCCCACAATGAGCAGTTCTTC. Translated: CGSGGGPHNEQFF.

This clonotype has just a few counts. This chain uses TRBV10-3 with TRBJ2-7, with 7 bases fitting TRBD1. Unmatched junction bases numbered 2, after V lost 7 bases and J lost 2 bases. CDR1 and CDR2 from the germline V gene are ENHRY and SYGVKD. The length of the CDR3 is 12 residues. The CDR3 sequence: CAIMDRPYEQYF. The CDR3 DNA reads as TGTGCCATCATGGACAGGCCCTACGAGCAGTACTTC.

V usage is TRBV29-1 and J usage is TRBJ2-7; the D is unclear. Germline V gives CDR1 SQVTM, CDR2 ANQGSEA. The CDR3 runs to 12 residues. V lost 4 bases to trimming and J lost 9 bases, with 16 bases between them. The CDR3 nucleotides read TGCAGCGTTGGCACAGCCACTACGGTGCAGTACTTC. Its protein product is CSVGTATTVQYF.

V is TRBV20-1 and J is TRBJ1-2, with 7 bases fitting TRBD1. The germline V gene encodes CDR1 DFQATT and CDR2 SNEGSKA (reference sequence). Trimming removed 0 bases from V and 4 bases from J; junction bases left unmatched: 5. CDR3 size: 14 residues. The CDR3 sequence is CSAREGNRGYGYTF. CDR3 nucleotide sequence: TGCAGTGCTAGAGAAGGAAACAGGGGCTATGGCTACACCTTC.

The chain carries TRBV5-6 and TRBJ1-2; a possible D gene is TRBD1 (5 bases). V lost 0 bases, J lost 8 bases, and 20 bases lay in between. The length of the CDR3 is 16 residues. The germline V gene has CDR1 SGHDT and CDR2 YYEEEE. CDR3: CASSLVGRGVSGGYTF. The CDR3 nucleotides read TGTGCCAGCAGCTTGGTCGGTCGGGGCGTTTCGGGGGGCTACACCTTC. Full variable domain (remainder filled in from reference TRBV5-6 and TRBJ1-2): DAGVTQSPTHLIKTRGQQVTLRCSPKSGHDTVSWYQQALGQGPQFIFQYYEEEERQRGNFPDRFSGHQFPNYSSELNVNALLLGDSALYLCASSLVGRGVSGGYTFGSGTRLTVV.

This chain uses TRBV3-1 with TRBJ2-7; 9 bases match TRBD2. Germline-derived CDR1 and CDR2 are LGHDT and YNNKEL (reference sequence). The V gene end was trimmed by 1 base and the J gene end by 2 bases; junction bases not matched to a gene: 3. This CDR3 spans 15 amino acids. The CDR3 DNA reads TGTGCCAGCAGCCAAGGACTAGCGGACACCTACGAGCAGTACTTC. It is translated as CASSQGLADTYEQYF.

The J gene is TRBJ2-5, the V gene TRBV10-2, with 10 bases lining up with TRBD1. This CDR3 comprises 15 residues. V was pared by 3 bases and J by 4 bases, with 5 bases of the junction left unmatched. Germline CDR1 and CDR2: WSHSY and SAAADI. CDR3: CASSDRDRGGETQYF. CDR3 nucleotide sequence: TGCGCCAGCAGTGACCGGGACAGGGGCGGAGAGACCCAGTACTTC.

In regard to this clonotype: The junction differs from germline at one of its ends, possibly a read error. The CDR3 spells CASSPETSGSPDAQYF. For the CDR3, the DNA is TGTGCCAGCAGCCCCGAGACTAGCGGGAGTCCAGATGCGCAGTATTTT. This rearrangement joins TRBV7-9 to TRBJ2-3; TRBD2 agrees at 12 bases. This CDR3 is built from 16 residues. Germline V gene sequence: CDR1 SEHNR, CDR2 FQNEAQ (reference sequence). Full variable domain (rest looked up from reference TRBV7-9 and TRBJ2-3): DTGVSQNPRHKITKRGQNVTFRCDPISEHNRLYWYRQTLGQGPEFLTYFQNEAQLEKSRLLSDRFSAERPKGSFSTLEIQRTEQGDSAMYLCASSPETSGSPDAQYFGPGTRLTVL.

V is TRBV5-5 and J is TRBJ2-1, with 9 bases matching TRBD1. The junction had 9 bases not matched to a gene; V was cut back by 4 bases and J by 1 base. Germline V lookup: CDR1 SGHKS, CDR2 YYEKEE (reference sequence). The CDR3 consists of 17 residues. Here the CDR3 reads CASSGTGSVRSYNEQFF. The CDR3 DNA reads TGTGCCAGCAGCGGGACAGGGTCAGTGAGGTCCTACAATGAGCAGTTCTTC.

This clonotype occurred a few times. The chain carries TRBV20-1 and TRBJ2-7; unclear D gene. This CDR3 region has 14 residues. Germline V gene lookup returns CDR1 DFQATT and CDR2 SNEGSKA (reference sequence). Trimming stripped 6 bases from V and 2 bases from J, with 17 bases between. The CDR3 is CSAAIPIKPYEQYF. The DNA of the CDR3 is TGCAGTGCCGCCATTCCTATAAAACCCTACGAGCAGTACTTC.

In its sample, this clonotype was seen a few times. Mismatch with germline at one junction end may stem from a read error. This sequence joins TRBV7-7 and TRBJ1-6, with D tentatively TRBD1 (5 bases). The CDR3 length is 13 residues. The V gene's germline CDR1 is SSHAT and CDR2 FNYEAQ (reference sequence). The CDR3 protein is CASSRDGNSPLHF. CDR3 sequence (DNA): TGTGCTAGCAGCCGGGACGGAAATTCACCCCTCCACTTT.

The chain couples TRBV28 to TRBJ2-7; possible D gene TRBD1, 6 bases. Germline CDR1 MDHEN, CDR2 SYDVKM. CDR3 length: 15 residues. V was cut by 8 bases and J by 1 base, with 18 bases left in between. CDR3 residues: CASASFRQVSYEQYF. The CDR3 nucleotides read TGTGCCAGCGCCTCATTCAGACAGGTATCCTACGAGCAGTACTTC.